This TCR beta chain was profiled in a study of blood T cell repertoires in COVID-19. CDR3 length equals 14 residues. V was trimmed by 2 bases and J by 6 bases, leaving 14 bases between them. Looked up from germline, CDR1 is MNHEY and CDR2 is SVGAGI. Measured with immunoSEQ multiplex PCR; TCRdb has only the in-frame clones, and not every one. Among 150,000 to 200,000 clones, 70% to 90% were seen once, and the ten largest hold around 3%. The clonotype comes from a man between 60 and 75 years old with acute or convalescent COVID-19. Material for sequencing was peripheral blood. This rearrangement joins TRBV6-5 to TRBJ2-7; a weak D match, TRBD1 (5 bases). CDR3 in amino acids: CASSYTRQKSEQYF. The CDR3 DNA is TGTGCCAGCAGTTACACAAGACAGAAATCCGAGCAGTACTTC.